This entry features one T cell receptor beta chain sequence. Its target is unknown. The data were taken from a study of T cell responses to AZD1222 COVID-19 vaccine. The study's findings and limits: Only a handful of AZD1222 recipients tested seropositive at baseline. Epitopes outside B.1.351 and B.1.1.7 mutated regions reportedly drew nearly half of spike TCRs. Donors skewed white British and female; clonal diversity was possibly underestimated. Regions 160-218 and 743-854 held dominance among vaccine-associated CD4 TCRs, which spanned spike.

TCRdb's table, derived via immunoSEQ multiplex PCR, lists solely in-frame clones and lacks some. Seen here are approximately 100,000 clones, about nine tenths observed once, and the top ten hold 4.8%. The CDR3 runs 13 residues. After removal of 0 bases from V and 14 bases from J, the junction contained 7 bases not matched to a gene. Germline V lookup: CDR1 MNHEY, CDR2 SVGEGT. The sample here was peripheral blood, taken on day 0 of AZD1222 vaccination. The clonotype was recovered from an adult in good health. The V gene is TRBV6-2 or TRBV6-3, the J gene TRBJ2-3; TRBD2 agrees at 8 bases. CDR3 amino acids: CASSYSNPGGPYF. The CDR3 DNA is TGTGCCAGCAGTTACTCGAATCCGGGGGGGCCGTATTTT.